A selection of T cell receptor beta chains follows, all from one sample in a study of blood T cell repertoires in COVID-19. Using immunoSEQ multiplex PCR, the repertoire was profiled, and TCRdb retains in-frame clones only, with some absent. The repertoire holds 110,000 to 150,000 clones, with 85% as singletons. The sequenced sample consisted of peripheral blood. The receptor source for this set is a man between 50 and 59 years old with acute or convalescent COVID-19. Both conserved end residues are part of each CDR3. A D gene is named only where the DNA matches it firmly. Some rows mark clone size as missing; the rest say once, few, many or name a class of expanded clone.

V gene	J gene	clone size	D gene	CDR3 protein	CDR3 DNA
TRBV9	TRBJ1-1	few	-	CASSQERGTEAFF	TGTGCCAGCAGCCAAGAAAGGGGCACTGAAGCTTTCTTT
TRBV18	TRBJ1-3	-	-	CASSQGQNSGNTIYF	TGTGCCAGCTCACAAGGACAGAACTCTGGAAACACCATATATTTT
TRBV5-5	TRBJ1-5	-	-	CASSLERAGDQPQHF	TGTGCCAGCAGCTTGGAGAGGGCTGGGGATCAGCCCCAGCATTTT
TRBV11-2	TRBJ2-1	-	TRBD2	CASSSLRAGSYNEQFF	TGTGCCAGCAGCTCCCTTAGAGCGGGGAGCTACAATGAGCAGTTCTTC
TRBV5-1	TRBJ1-2	-	TRBD1	CASSSGTVQDYGYTF	TGCGCCAGCAGCTCCGGGACAGTTCAGGACTATGGCTACACCTTC
TRBV10-3	TRBJ2-1	-	TRBD1	CAVRQGAAYNEQFF	TGTGCCGTCCGGCAGGGGGCGGCCTACAATGAGCAGTTCTTC
TRBV18	TRBJ2-7	-	-	CASSPLNGDYEQYF	TGTGCCAGCTCACCACTGAACGGTGACTACGAGCAGTACTTC
TRBV2	TRBJ2-7	-	TRBD1	CASEKTGTGGYEQYF	TGTGCCAGCGAAAAAACCGGGACAGGGGGGTACGAGCAGTACTTC
TRBV2	TRBJ1-1	-	-	CASSERGPTEAFF	TGTGCCAGCAGTGAACGCGGTCCCACTGAAGCTTTCTTT
TRBV11-2	TRBJ2-7	-	-	CASSLDTVTYEQYF	TGTGCCAGCAGCTTAGATACGGTTACCTACGAGCAGTACTTC
TRBV19	TRBJ1-2	-	-	CASTSGGYGYTF	TGTGCCAGTACCTCCGGGGGCTATGGCTACACCTTC
TRBV7-2	TRBJ2-7	-	-	CASSLRTGRAHEQYF	TGTGCCAGCAGCTTACGGACAGGGAGGGCCCACGAGCAGTACTTC
TRBV4-1	TRBJ1-6	once	TRBD1	CASSNLPGQGNSPLHF	TGCGCCAGCAGCAACCTTCCGGGACAGGGTAATTCACCCCTCCACTTT
TRBV28	TRBJ1-2	-	-	CASSFPGSNGYTF	TGTGCCAGCAGTTTCCCCGGGAGTAATGGCTACACCTTC
TRBV6-5	TRBJ2-1	-	-	CASSYSVPYYNEQFF	TGTGCCAGCAGTTACTCAGTGCCCTATTACAATGAGCAGTTCTTC
TRBV7-2	TRBJ2-7	-	-	CASSLADSYEQYF	TGTGCCAGCAGCTTAGCGGACAGCTACGAGCAGTACTTC
TRBV29-1	TRBJ2-1	-	-	CSVDGKGTISYNEQFF	TGCAGCGTTGACGGGAAGGGAACTATTTCCTACAATGAGCAGTTCTTC
TRBV7-9	TRBJ2-5	once	-	CASSLRTASGTQYF	TGTGCCAGCAGCTTAAGGACAGCGTCAGGGACCCAGTACTTC
TRBV21-1	TRBJ1-2	-	-	CASSARQGGNEGYTF	TGTGCCAGCAGCGCGCGACAGGGGGGTAATGAAGGCTACACCTTC
TRBV5-8	TRBJ1-5	-	-	CASSLARRSYSNQPQHF	TGTGCCAGCAGCTTGGCCAGGCGCAGCTATAGCAATCAGCCCCAGCATTTT
TRBV9	TRBJ1-6	once	-	CASSVEVVRGSPLHF	TGTGCCAGCAGCGTAGAGGTCGTCCGGGGTTCACCCCTCCACTTT
TRBV6-2/TRBV6-3	TRBJ2-1	-	TRBD1	CASSYEGQGFNEQFF	TGTGCCAGCAGTTACGAGGGACAGGGGTTCAATGAGCAGTTCTTC
TRBV7-3	TRBJ2-5	-	-	CASSPSGNQETQYF	TGTGCCAGCAGCCCGTCAGGGAACCAAGAGACCCAGTACTTC
TRBV19	TRBJ2-3	-	-	CASSIRSGDTDTQYF	TGTGCCAGTAGTATCCGTTCCGGGGACACAGATACGCAGTATTTT
TRBV6-5	TRBJ2-7	few	-	CASSLGLKGGEQYF	TGTGCCAGCAGTCTCGGACTTAAAGGGGGCGAGCAGTACTTC
TRBV30	TRBJ1-1	-	TRBD1	CAWRRTGQGFTEAFF	TGTGCCTGGAGACGGACGGGACAGGGTTTCACTGAAGCTTTCTTT
TRBV5-1	TRBJ2-5	-	-	CASSLGASQETQYF	TGCGCCAGCAGCTTGGGGGCCAGTCAAGAGACCCAGTACTTC